The table lists the clone carrying this T cell receptor beta chain with a count of one. Authors' analysis steps: Using reference gene primer amplification, nucleated cell counts were estimated. Only in-frame clones appear in the TCRdb table, and some are missing; sequencing was by immunoSEQ multiplex PCR. That table is the source of V, J and clone size, and D and trimming were worked out from the DNA. The profile shows some 72,000 clones, about 89% of them singletons. In germline, CDR1 is SGHRS, CDR2 YFSETQ. This CDR3 comprises 14 residues. V was cut by 0 bases and J by 3 bases, with 9 bases left in between. The data derive from a study of blood T cell repertoires in COVID-19. Across the whole study: The study drew acute and convalescent COVID-19 samples from the United States, Italy and Spain. PBMCs, B-cell-depleted T cells, or T cells were the source of the cDNA or gDNA that made up the material.

This sequence was found in a man aged 60 to 69 with acute or convalescent COVID-19. Sequenced input: peripheral blood. The rearrangement links TRBV5-1 to TRBJ1-1; a weak D match, TRBD1 (5 bases). The CDR3 sequence is CASSLVGAHTEAFF. In DNA form, the CDR3 reads TGCGCCAGCAGCTTGGTAGGGGCCCACACTGAAGCTTTCTTT. Variable domain in full (rest from reference TRBV5-1 and TRBJ1-1): KAGVTQTPRYLIKTRGQQVTLSCSPISGHRSVSWYQQTPGQGLQFLFEYFSETQRNKGNFPGRFSGRQFSNSRSEMNVSTLELGDSALYLCASSLVGAHTEAFFGQGTRLTVV.